The next 2 T cell receptor beta chains were all read from a single sample in a study of T cells in localized non-small cell lung cancer. Sequenced by immunoSEQ multiplex PCR; TCRdb stores in-frame clones only, minus some. Among tens of thousands of clones listed, more than 90% were seen once. The sequenced sample was peripheral blood, obtained before any cancer treatment. The source is a female donor at least 60 years old with stage I lung adenocarcinoma.

V usage is TRBV6-5 and J usage is TRBJ2-3; D gene uncertain. Germline lookup yields CDR1 MNHEY and CDR2 SVGAGI. The CDR3 is made up of 13 amino acids. V was trimmed by 2 bases and J by 5 bases, leaving 8 bases between them. CDR3 DNA: TGTGCCAGCAGTTACACGCAAGGAGATACGCAGTATTTT. Its translation: CASSYTQGDTQYF.

The V call is TRBV11-2, the J call TRBJ1-2; D remains unclear. Germline V lookup: CDR1 SGHAT, CDR2 FQNNGV. V was clipped by 6 bases and J by 4 bases, with 15 bases between them. The CDR3 contains 14 residues. CDR3 amino acids: CASSWGQVSYGYTF. In DNA form, the CDR3 reads TGTGCCAGCAGTTGGGGTCAAGTAAGCTATGGCTACACCTTC. Full variable domain (missing parts from reference TRBV11-2 and TRBJ1-2): EAGVAQSPRYKIIEKRQSVAFWCNPISGHATLYWYQQILGQGPKLLIQFQNNGVVDDSQLPKDRFSAERLKGVDSTLKIQPAKLEDSAVYLCASSWGQVSYGYTFGSGTRLTVV.